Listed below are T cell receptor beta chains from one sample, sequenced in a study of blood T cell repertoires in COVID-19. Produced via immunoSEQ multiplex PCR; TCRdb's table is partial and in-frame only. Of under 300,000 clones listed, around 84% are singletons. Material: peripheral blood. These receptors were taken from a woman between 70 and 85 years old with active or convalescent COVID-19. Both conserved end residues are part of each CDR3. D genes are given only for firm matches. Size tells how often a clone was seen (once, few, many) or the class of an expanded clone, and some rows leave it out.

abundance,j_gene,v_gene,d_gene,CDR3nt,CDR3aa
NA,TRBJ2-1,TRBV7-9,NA,TGTGCCAGCAGCCAGTCTCCCAGCAATGAGCAGTTCTTC,CASSQSPSNEQFF
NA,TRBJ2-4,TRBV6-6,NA,TGTGCCAGCAGTCCGTTAAACATTCAGTACTTC,CASSPLNIQYF
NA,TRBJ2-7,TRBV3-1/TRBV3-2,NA,TGTGCCAGCAGGTCTACCGGGACTGGCTACGAGCAGTACTTC,CASRSTGTGYEQYF
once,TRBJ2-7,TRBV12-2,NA,TGTGCAAGTCGCTTAGCAACGGACAGGGGCTCCTACGAGCAGTACTTC,CASRLATDRGSYEQYF
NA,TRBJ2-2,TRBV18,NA,TGTGCCAGCTCCCCTACGGTCGCGCGGGAGCTGTTTTTT,CASSPTVARELFF
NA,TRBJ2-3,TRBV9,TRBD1,TGTGCCAGCAGCCTCGTACAGGGGGCAGATACGCAGTATTTT,CASSLVQGADTQYF
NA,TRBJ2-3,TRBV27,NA,TGTGCCAGCAGACACCGGACACCCTCAGATACGCAGTATTTT,CASRHRTPSDTQYF
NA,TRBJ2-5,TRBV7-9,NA,TGTGCCAGCAGCTCCGACAGGTTGAAGACCCAGTACTTC,CASSSDRLKTQYF
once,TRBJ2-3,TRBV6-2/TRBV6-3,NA,TGTGCCAGCAGTCGCCCCCCTCGGGATACGCAGTATTTT,CASSRPPRDTQYF
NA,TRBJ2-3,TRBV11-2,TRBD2,TGTGCCAGCAGCTTAGATCTCCTAGCGGGGGGGAGAGGAGATACGCAGTATTTT,CASSLDLLAGGRGDTQYF
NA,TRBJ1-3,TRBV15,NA,TGTGCCACCAGCAGAGATTCGTTTTGGCAAATAAACACCATATATTTT,CATSRDSFWQINTIYF
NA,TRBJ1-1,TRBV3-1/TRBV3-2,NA,TGTGCCAGCAGCCACGAGTCCCGGACTGAAGCTTTCTTT,CASSHESRTEAFF
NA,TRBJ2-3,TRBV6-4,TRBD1,TGTGCCAGCAGTCTAACAGGGGCGATATCAGATACGCAGTATTTT,CASSLTGAISDTQYF
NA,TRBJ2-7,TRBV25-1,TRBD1,TGTGCCAGCAGGGGACAGCCCTACGAGCAGTACTTC,CASRGQPYEQYF
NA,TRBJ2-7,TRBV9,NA,TGTGCCAGCAGCGTAGGAGCCGGCTTAGCGGACTCCTACGAGCAGTACTTC,CASSVGAGLADSYEQYF
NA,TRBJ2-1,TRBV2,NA,TGTGCCAGCAGTGAGTGGTCGCTTCTGCGGTACAATGAGCAGTTCTTC,CASSEWSLLRYNEQFF
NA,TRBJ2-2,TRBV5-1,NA,TGCGCCAGCAGCCTCACCCTAAACACCGGGGAGCTGTTTTTT,CASSLTLNTGELFF
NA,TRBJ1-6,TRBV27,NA,TGTGCCAGCAGTTTTTGGGGGGATAATTCACCCCTCCACTTT,CASSFWGDNSPLHF
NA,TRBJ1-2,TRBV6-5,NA,TGTGCCAGCAGTTATCAGGGGAACTATGGCTACACCTTC,CASSYQGNYGYTF
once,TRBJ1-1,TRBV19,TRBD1,TGTGCCAGTAGTAATCACCGGGACAGCTGGTTAAATACTGAAGCTTTCTTT,CASSNHRDSWLNTEAFF
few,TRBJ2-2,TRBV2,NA,TGTGCCACGGCAGAACTAGCAACCACCGGGGAGCTGTTTTTT,CATAELATTGELFF
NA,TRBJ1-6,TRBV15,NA,TGTGCCACCAGCGGCAACGGGGGTTCACCCCTCCACTTT,CATSGNGGSPLHF
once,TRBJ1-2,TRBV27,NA,TGTGCCAGCAGACGGGGGGACTACTCAGCTAACTATGGCTACACCTTC,CASRRGDYSANYGYTF
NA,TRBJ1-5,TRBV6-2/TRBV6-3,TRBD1,TGTGCCAGCAGTTACGACCCGGGACAGGCCGTTCAGCCCCAGCATTTT,CASSYDPGQAVQPQHF
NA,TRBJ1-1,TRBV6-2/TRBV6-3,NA,TGTGCCAGCAGTCCCCGACAGACAAACACTGAAGCTTTCTTT,CASSPRQTNTEAFF
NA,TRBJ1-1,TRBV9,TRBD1,TGTGCCAGCGGACCGGGACAGGAGAACACTGAAGCTTTCTTT,CASGPGQENTEAFF